This passage covers 18 T cell receptor beta chains from one sample sequenced in a study of blood T cells in healthy people across ages. Together with a sample-barcoded 5' primer, a J-beta primer mix was included in a second PCR lasting about 6 to 11 cycles. TCRdb reanalysed the 5' RACE reads using MiXCR and keeps one entry per CDR3 protein. Of about 1.5 million distinct CDR3 sequences in the sample, 42% were seen once. The specimen was blood. The receptors come from a woman aged 18-30 years in good health.

CDR3 amino acids: CASSSLAGTLGEQFF. CDR3 sequence (DNA): TGTGCCAGCAGCTCCCTAGCGGGGACCCTAGGTGAGCAGTTCTTC. This chain uses TRBV28 with TRBJ2-1; 9 bases fit TRBD2. The CDR3 contains 15 residues. V shed 6 bases, J shed 9 bases, and the junction held 12 bases outside the gene matches. Germline V lookup: CDR1 MDHEN, CDR2 SYDVKM.

The genes are TRBV6-5 and TRBJ1-2; TRBD1 aligns across 12 bases. Germline CDR1 MNHEY, CDR2 SVGAGI. The V and J ends lost 6 bases and 3 bases, in that order; junction bases with no gene match: 14. The CDR3 contains 18 residues. CDR3 region: CASSYAGTGGSTDYGYTF. The CDR3 bases are TGTGCCAGCAGCTACGCGGGGACAGGGGGCTCCACCGACTATGGCTACACCTTC.

Only a few counts were recorded for this clonotype. J is TRBJ2-3 and V is TRBV24-1; 7 bases fit TRBD2. The J segment lost 11 bases and the V segment lost 5 bases, leaving 6 bases of the junction unmatched. Germline-derived CDR1 and CDR2 are KGHDR and SFDVKD. This CDR3 spans 12 amino acids. CDR3 protein: CATSGEGSRQYF. In DNA, the CDR3 is TGTGCCACCAGTGGGGAGGGGTCTAGGCAGTATTTT.

The V gene is TRBV2, the J gene TRBJ2-7; 9 bases align to TRBD2. CDR3 length equals 14 residues. Germline-derived CDR1 and CDR2 are SNHLY and FYNNEI. With 4 bases clipped from V and 6 bases from J, the junction kept 7 bases outside the gene matches. CDR3 coding DNA: TGTGCCAGCAGTGGCCTAGCGGGAAAGTTCGAGCAGTACTTC. Translating gives CASSGLAGKFEQYF.

The chain couples TRBV5-1 to TRBJ2-2; maybe TRBD1 (5 bases). V was trimmed by 0 bases and J by 5 bases, leaving 8 bases between them. Looked up from germline, CDR1 is SGHRS and CDR2 is YFSETQ. This CDR3 is 14 amino acids long. The CDR3, as DNA: TGCGCCAGCAGCTTGGGACAGCAGACCGGGGAGCTGTTTTTT. It translates to CASSLGQQTGELFF.

The rearrangement joins TRBV28 to TRBJ1-4, with D tentatively TRBD1 (6 bases). Trimming pared 8 bases from V and 8 bases from J, leaving 12 bases between. The CDR3 extends over 12 amino acids. Germline V gene lookup returns CDR1 MDHEN and CDR2 SYDVKM. The CDR3 here is CASGGGGEKLFF. In nucleotides, the CDR3 is TGTGCCAGCGGGGGCGGGGGCGAAAAACTGTTTTTT.

About this clonotype itself: Given a much more abundant clone one base away, this may be a read error. The chain employs TRBV5-1 and TRBJ1-2; 8 bases map to TRBD1. V was pared by 7 bases and J by 0 bases, with 2 bases of the junction left unmatched. CDR1 is SGHRS, CDR2 YFSETQ, per germline. The CDR3 covers 13 residues. The CDR3 protein is CASGDRPNYGYTF. CDR3 nucleotides: TGCGCCAGCGGGGACAGGCCTAACTATGGCTACACCTTC. The full variable domain, its missing parts supplied by reference TRBV5-1 and TRBJ1-2, is KAGVTQTPRYLIKTRGQQVTLSCSPISGHRSVSWYQQTPGQGLQFLFEYFSETQRNKGNFPGRFSGRQFSNSRSEMNVSTLELGDSALYLCASGDRPNYGYTFGSGTRLTVV.

V and J are TRBV7-9 and TRBJ2-2, with TRBD1 matching over 10 bases. V lost 5 bases and J lost 5; bases outside the gene matches: 8. CDR1 is SEHNR and CDR2 is FQNEAQ in the germline V gene (reference sequence). The CDR3 is made up of 16 amino acids. The CDR3 sequence: CASSQRQGARTGELFF. The CDR3 bases are TGTGCCAGCAGCCAGAGACAGGGGGCGAGGACCGGGGAGCTGTTTTTT.

The V and J genes are TRBV30 and TRBJ2-3, with 13 positions matching TRBD2. V trimming: 4 bases; J trimming: 5 bases; junction bases outside the gene matches: 6. CDR3 length: 15 amino acids. Looked up from germline, CDR1 is GTSNPN and CDR2 is SVGIG (reference sequence). CDR3: CAWIRTSGGGDTQYF. Here the CDR3 DNA reads TGTGCCTGGATCAGGACTAGCGGGGGTGGAGATACGCAGTATTTT.

This clonotype was found a few times. J is TRBJ1-2 and V is TRBV12-3 or TRBV12-4, with TRBD1 as a possible D gene (5 bases). CDR3 length: 17 amino acids. V shed 3 bases and J shed 8 bases, with 25 bases lying between them. The CDR3 DNA is TGTGCCAGCAGTTTGCCTCCCCCCCTGTCAGGACAAAAAGGCTACACCTTC. Residues: CASSLPPPLSGQKGYTF.

This clonotype was observed at least ten times. The V call is TRBV4-1, the J call TRBJ2-7, with D tentatively TRBD2 (5 bases). Trimming took 9 bases from V and 0 from J, leaving 12 bases between them. Germline V gene lookup returns CDR1 MGHRA and CDR2 YSYEKL. There are 13 residues in the CDR3. The CDR3: CASSAGDSYEQYF. The CDR3 DNA sequence: TGCGCCAGTAGTGCCGGGGACTCCTACGAGCAGTACTTC.

The chain combines TRBV7-9 with TRBJ2-5; the match to TRBD1 covers 7 bases. Germline values: CDR1 SEHNR, CDR2 FQNEAQ (reference sequence). The V gene end was trimmed by 4 bases and the J gene end by 11 bases; junction bases not matched to a gene: 16. There are 15 residues in the CDR3. The CDR3 DNA follows: TGTGCCAGCAGCTCACGGGACAGCTTTGATGATGAGCAGTACTTC. It encodes CASSSRDSFDDEQYF.

The genes are TRBV12-3 or TRBV12-4 and TRBJ2-7; tentatively, D is TRBD1 (6 bases). V was pared by 6 bases and J by 3 bases, with 12 bases between. This CDR3 is built from 13 residues. The CDR3 sequence: CASSNRVRYEQYF. In DNA, the CDR3 is TGTGCCAGCAGCAACAGGGTGCGCTACGAGCAGTACTTC.

This clonotype was counted only a few times. At one of its ends the junction is not consistent with the germline gene, which may arise from a read error. The gene calls are TRBV7-2 and TRBJ1-2; 8 bases match TRBD1. Germline V lookup: CDR1 SGHTA, CDR2 FQGNSA. The CDR3 contains 16 residues. This chain's CDR3 is CASSPSDRGALYSYTF. The CDR3 coding sequence is TGTGCCAGCAGCCCCTCAGACAGGGGCGCCCTCTATAGCTACACCTTC.

This clonotype was seen a few times. The chain uses TRBV5-1 and TRBJ1-2; no definite D call. V was cut by 0 bases and J by 4 bases, with 19 bases left in between. In germline, CDR1 is SGHRS, CDR2 YFSETQ. The CDR3 has 17 residues. The CDR3 sequence is CASSLEGVGSSTYGYTF. The CDR3 DNA is TGCGCCAGCAGCTTGGAGGGCGTCGGTTCATCGACCTATGGCTACACCTTC.

V and J are TRBV12-3 or TRBV12-4 and TRBJ2-2, with D perhaps TRBD2 (5 bases). V was clipped by 7 bases and J by 6 bases, with 12 bases between them. This CDR3 has 13 amino acids. CDR3 in amino acids: CASISPGSGELFF. The CDR3 DNA is TGTGCCAGCATCAGCCCGGGGTCCGGGGAGCTGTTTTTT.

This clonotype was picked up a small number of times. The gene calls are TRBV5-1 and TRBJ1-1; D is undetermined. The V end was cut by 5 bases, the J end by 0 bases, with 11 bases between. The CDR3 runs to 14 residues. Germline lookup yields CDR1 SGHRS and CDR2 YFSETQ. The CDR3 loop is CASRSSDMNTEAFF. CDR3 coding DNA: TGCGCCAGCAGGTCGAGTGATATGAACACTGAAGCTTTCTTT.

This clonotype has more than one count but fewer than ten. The chain is built from TRBV28 and TRBJ1-6; TRBD1 matches 11 bases. The CDR3 runs 18 residues. The V gene end was trimmed by 3 bases and the J gene end by 10 bases; junction bases not matched to a gene: 14. Germline V CDR1 and CDR2: MDHEN, SYDVKM. CDR3 region: CASSFIGGQGVSVSPLHF. In DNA form, the CDR3 reads TGTGCCAGCAGTTTCATTGGGGGACAGGGGGTATCGGTATCACCCCTCCACTTT.